This TCR beta chain was sequenced during a study of shared clonotypes between healthy human individuals. Germline CDR1 MNHNS, CDR2 SASEGT. CDR3 size: 14 residues. After removal of 4 bases from V and 7 bases from J, the junction contained 4 bases not matched to a gene. DNA at approximately 200 ng, roughly 30,000 T cell genomes, went into sorted-subset replicate PCRs. Here immunoSEQ multiplex PCR was the method, and the copy in TCRdb shows in-frame clones only, minus some. The data show approximately 1,000,000 clones, around three quarters seen once. On this clone itself: Different DNA sequences within this sample yield the same CDR3.

The sequence derives from a man aged 18 to 29 in good health. Some clones in this sample may be carry-over from other donors' samples. The rearrangement joins TRBV6-1 to TRBJ2-1, with 10 nucleotides matching TRBD2. Sequences were obtained from memory CD4+ T cells from PBMCs. Subset described: CD45RA-negative fraction. The CDR3 DNA is TGTGCCAGCAGTGTGGCTAGCGGGAGAAATGAGCAGTTCTTC. Translation: CASSVASGRNEQFF.